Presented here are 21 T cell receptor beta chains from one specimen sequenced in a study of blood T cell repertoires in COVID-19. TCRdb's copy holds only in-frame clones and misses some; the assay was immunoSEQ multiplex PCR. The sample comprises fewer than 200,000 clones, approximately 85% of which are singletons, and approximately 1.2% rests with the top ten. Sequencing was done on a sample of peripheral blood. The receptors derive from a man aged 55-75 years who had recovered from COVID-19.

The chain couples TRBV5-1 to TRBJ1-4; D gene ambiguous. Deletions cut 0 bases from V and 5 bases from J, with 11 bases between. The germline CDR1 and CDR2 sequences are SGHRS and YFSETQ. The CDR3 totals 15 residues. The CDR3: CASSLAGRENEKLFF. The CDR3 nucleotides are TGCGCCAGCAGCTTGGCGGGTAGGGAGAATGAAAAACTGTTTTTT.

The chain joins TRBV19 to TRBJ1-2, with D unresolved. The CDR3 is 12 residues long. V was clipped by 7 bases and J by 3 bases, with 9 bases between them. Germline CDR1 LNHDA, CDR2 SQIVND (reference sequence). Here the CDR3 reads CASKRVDYGYTF. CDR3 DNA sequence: TGTGCCAGTAAGAGGGTCGACTATGGCTACACCTTC.

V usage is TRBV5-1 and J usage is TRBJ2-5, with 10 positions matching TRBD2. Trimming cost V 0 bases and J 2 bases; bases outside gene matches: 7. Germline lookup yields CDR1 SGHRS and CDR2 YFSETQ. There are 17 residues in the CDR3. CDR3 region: CASSLALGLAAQETQYF. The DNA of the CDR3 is TGCGCCAGCAGCTTGGCCCTAGGACTAGCGGCACAAGAGACCCAGTACTTC.

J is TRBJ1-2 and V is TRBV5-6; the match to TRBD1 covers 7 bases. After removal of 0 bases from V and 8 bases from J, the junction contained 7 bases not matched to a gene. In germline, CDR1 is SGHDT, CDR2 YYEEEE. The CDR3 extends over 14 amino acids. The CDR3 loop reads CASSLEVRGVGYTF. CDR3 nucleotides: TGTGCCAGCAGCTTGGAAGTCAGGGGGGTAGGCTACACCTTC.

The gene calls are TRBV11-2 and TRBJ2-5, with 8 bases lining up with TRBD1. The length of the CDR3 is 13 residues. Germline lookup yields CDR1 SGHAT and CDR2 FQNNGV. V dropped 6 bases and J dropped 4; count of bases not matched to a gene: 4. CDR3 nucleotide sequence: TGTGCCAGCAGTACCAGGGGGCGAGAGACCCAGTACTTC. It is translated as CASSTRGRETQYF.

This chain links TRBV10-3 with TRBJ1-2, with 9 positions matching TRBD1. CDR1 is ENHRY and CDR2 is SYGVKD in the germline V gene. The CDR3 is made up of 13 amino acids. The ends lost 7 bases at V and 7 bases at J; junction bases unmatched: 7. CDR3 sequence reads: CAINTQGAAGYTF. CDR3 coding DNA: TGTGCCATCAACACACAGGGGGCTGCTGGCTACACCTTC.

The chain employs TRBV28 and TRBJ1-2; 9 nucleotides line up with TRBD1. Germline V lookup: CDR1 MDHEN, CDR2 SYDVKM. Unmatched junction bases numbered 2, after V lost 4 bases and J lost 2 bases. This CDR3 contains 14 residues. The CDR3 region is CASSWGQGNYGYTF. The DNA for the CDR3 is TGTGCCAGCAGTTGGGGACAGGGAAACTATGGCTACACCTTC.

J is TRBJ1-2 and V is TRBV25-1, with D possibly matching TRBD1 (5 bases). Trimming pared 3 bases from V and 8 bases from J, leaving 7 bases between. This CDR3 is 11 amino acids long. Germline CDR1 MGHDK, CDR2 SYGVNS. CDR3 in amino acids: CASSDTGGYTF. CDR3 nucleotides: TGTGCCAGCAGTGACACAGGAGGCTACACCTTC.

CDR3 region: CASTPDRARYTF. CDR3 sequence (DNA): TGTGCCAGCACCCCGGACAGGGCTCGCTACACCTTC. J is TRBJ1-2 and V is TRBV2; 8 positions agree with TRBD1. This CDR3 is 12 amino acids long. V lost 7 bases to trimming and J lost 9 bases; unmatched junction nucleotides: 7. Germline assignment: CDR1 SNHLY and CDR2 FYNNEI.

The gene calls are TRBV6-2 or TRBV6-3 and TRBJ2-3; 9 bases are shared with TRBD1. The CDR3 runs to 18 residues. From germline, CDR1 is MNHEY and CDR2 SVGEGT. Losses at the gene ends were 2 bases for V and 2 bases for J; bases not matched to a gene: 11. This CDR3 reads CASSYDPDRGKDTDTQYF. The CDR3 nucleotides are TGTGCCAGCAGTTACGACCCAGACAGGGGGAAAGACACAGATACGCAGTATTTT.

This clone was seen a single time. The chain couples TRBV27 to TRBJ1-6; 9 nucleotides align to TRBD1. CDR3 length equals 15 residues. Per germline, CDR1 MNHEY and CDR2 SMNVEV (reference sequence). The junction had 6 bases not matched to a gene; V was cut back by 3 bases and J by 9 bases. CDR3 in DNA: TGTGCCAGCAGTTTGCCGACAGGGGGGAGTTCACCCCTCCACTTT. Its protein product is CASSLPTGGSSPLHF.

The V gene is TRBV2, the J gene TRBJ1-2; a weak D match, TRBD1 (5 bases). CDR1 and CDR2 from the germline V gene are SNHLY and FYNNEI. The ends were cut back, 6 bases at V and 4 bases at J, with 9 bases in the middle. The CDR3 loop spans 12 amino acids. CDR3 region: CASRRQSYGYTF. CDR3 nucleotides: TGTGCCAGCAGAAGACAGAGCTATGGCTACACCTTC.

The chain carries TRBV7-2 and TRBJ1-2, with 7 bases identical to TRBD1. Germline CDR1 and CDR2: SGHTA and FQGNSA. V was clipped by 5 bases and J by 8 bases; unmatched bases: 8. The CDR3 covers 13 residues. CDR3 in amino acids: CASSPDRDGGYTF. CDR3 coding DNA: TGTGCCAGCAGCCCCGACAGGGACGGAGGCTACACCTTC.

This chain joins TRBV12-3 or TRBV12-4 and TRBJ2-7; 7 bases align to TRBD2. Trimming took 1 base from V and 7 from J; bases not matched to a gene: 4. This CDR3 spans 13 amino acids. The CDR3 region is CASSLGRGFEQYF. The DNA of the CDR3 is TGTGCCAGCAGTTTAGGGCGGGGGTTTGAGCAGTACTTC.

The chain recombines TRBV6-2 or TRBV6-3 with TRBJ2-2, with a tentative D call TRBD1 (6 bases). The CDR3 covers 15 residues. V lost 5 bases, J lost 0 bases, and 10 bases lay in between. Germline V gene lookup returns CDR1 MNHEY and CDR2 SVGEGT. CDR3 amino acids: CASSSEGANTGELFF. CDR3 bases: TGTGCCAGCAGTAGCGAGGGGGCGAACACCGGGGAGCTGTTTTTT.

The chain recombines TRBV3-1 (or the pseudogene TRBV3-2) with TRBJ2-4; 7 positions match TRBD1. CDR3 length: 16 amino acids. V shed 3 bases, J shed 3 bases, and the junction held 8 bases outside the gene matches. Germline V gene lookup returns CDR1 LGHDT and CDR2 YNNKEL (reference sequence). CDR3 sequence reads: CASSHSRDRDKNIQYF. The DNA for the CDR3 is TGTGCCAGCAGCCACTCCCGCGACAGGGACAAAAACATTCAGTACTTC.

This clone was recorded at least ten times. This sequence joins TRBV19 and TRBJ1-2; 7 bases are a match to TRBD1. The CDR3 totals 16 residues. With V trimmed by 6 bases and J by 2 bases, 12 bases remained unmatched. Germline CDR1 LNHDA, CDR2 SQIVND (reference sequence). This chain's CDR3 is CASSPISGQRNYGYTF. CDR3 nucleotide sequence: TGTGCCAGTAGCCCGATCTCGGGACAGCGCAACTATGGCTACACCTTC.

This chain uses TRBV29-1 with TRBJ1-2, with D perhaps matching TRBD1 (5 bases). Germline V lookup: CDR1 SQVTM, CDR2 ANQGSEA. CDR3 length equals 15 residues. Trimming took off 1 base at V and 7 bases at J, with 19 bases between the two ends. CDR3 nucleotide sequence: TGCAGCGTTGAAGCCGGTGTGACAGCCGGGGGTGGCTACACCTTC. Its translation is CSVEAGVTAGGGYTF.

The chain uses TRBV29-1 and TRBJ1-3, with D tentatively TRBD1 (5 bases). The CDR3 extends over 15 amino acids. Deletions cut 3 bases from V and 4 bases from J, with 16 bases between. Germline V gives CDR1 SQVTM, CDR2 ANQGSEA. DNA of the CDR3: TGCAGCGTTGACGTAACAGGTTCCCTCGGAAACACCATATATTTT. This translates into CSVDVTGSLGNTIYF.

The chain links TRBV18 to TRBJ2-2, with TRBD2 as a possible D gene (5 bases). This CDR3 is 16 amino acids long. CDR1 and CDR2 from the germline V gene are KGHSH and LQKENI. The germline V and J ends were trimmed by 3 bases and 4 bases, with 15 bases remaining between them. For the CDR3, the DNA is TGTGCCAGCTCACCCCGGGATGCGGGCCTCACCGGGGAGCTGTTTTTT. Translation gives CASSPRDAGLTGELFF.

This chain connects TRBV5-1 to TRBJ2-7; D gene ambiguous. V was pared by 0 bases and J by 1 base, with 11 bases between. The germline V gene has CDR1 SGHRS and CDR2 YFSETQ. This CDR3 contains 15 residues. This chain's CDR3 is CASSLARETSYEQYF. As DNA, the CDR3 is TGCGCCAGCAGCTTGGCCAGAGAGACTTCCTACGAGCAGTACTTC.